The 10 T cell receptor beta chains presented below share a single source sample, sequenced in a study of cytomegalovirus exposure and HLA in healthy donors. The PCR made use of 60 Vbeta and 13 Jbeta primers. Profiled with immunoSEQ multiplex PCR; TCRdb holds only in-frame clones, not every one. The sample includes 200,000 to 250,000 clones. The sample comprised PBMCs. These receptors were collected from a girl aged 2 to 9 in good health and CMV-seropositive.

The rearrangement links TRBV2 to TRBJ2-3; 10 bases fit TRBD1. With V trimmed by 10 bases and J by 5 bases, 3 bases remained unmatched. This CDR3 has 12 amino acids. In germline, CDR1 is SNHLY, CDR2 FYNNEI. The CDR3 protein is CAKDRGRDTQYF. The DNA for the CDR3 is TGTGCCAAAGACAGGGGGCGAGATACGCAGTATTTT.

The rearrangement joins TRBV29-1 to TRBJ1-2; 8 bases fit TRBD1. The CDR3 length is 13 residues. V trimming: 1 base; J trimming: 2 bases; junction bases outside the gene matches: 0. Germline V gene sequence: CDR1 SQVTM, CDR2 ANQGSEA. CDR3 sequence: CSVEGQGNYGYTF. CDR3 in DNA: TGCAGCGTTGAAGGACAGGGGAACTATGGCTACACCTTC.

The genes are TRBV2 and TRBJ2-3, with 11 bases identical to TRBD2. Trimming removed 6 bases from V and 1 base from J; junction bases left unmatched: 3. CDR1 is SNHLY and CDR2 is FYNNEI in the germline V gene. CDR3 length equals 15 residues. In DNA, the CDR3 is TGTGCCAGCAGCTTAGCGGGAGGGGGCACAGATACGCAGTATTTT. Translation: CASSLAGGGTDTQYF.

The chain links TRBV9 to TRBJ2-3; 11 nucleotides match TRBD2. The CDR3 has 16 residues. V shed 3 bases, J shed 4 bases, and the junction held 7 bases outside the gene matches. Germline V CDR1 and CDR2: SGDLS, YYNGEE. The CDR3 DNA reads TGTGCCAGCAGCGCTCTTAGCGGGAGGGGGGCAGATACGCAGTATTTT. This encodes CASSALSGRGADTQYF.

The chain recombines TRBV19 with TRBJ1-1; 8 nucleotides align to TRBD1. V lost 4 bases to trimming and J lost 2 bases; unmatched junction nucleotides: 6. The V gene's germline CDR1 is LNHDA and CDR2 SQIVND (reference sequence). CDR3 size: 15 residues. The CDR3 is CASSNWGQDNTEAFF. For the CDR3, the DNA is TGTGCCAGTAGTAACTGGGGACAGGATAACACTGAAGCTTTCTTT.

The chain combines TRBV15 with TRBJ2-5; D remains unclear. The CDR3 is made up of 14 amino acids. Germline CDR1 reads LNHNV; CDR2 reads YYDKDF (reference sequence). V gave up 1 base and J gave up 5 bases, with 11 bases separating them. CDR3 amino acids: CATSRAWARETQYF. The DNA of the CDR3 is TGTGCCACCAGCAGAGCGTGGGCCCGGGAGACCCAGTACTTC.

The chain combines TRBV11-2 with TRBJ2-7; D not certain. V gave up 3 bases and J gave up 5 bases, with 8 bases separating them. Germline-derived CDR1 and CDR2 are SGHAT and FQNNGV. This CDR3 is 12 amino acids long. CDR3 nucleotides: TGTGCCAGCAGCTTCAGTTCCGACGAGCAGTACTTC. It specifies CASSFSSDEQYF.

The chain links TRBV5-1 to TRBJ2-3, with 9 bases that match TRBD1. The CDR3 sequence is 15 residues long. The V gene's germline CDR1 is SGHRS and CDR2 YFSETQ. V lost 6 bases, J lost 3 bases, and 8 bases stayed unmatched. The CDR3 here is CASNPTGGGTDTQYF. CDR3 nucleotide sequence: TGCGCCAGCAACCCCACAGGGGGCGGGACAGATACGCAGTATTTT.

The chain combines TRBV29-1 with TRBJ1-5; unclear D gene. The CDR3 has 13 amino acids. The ends were cut back, 4 bases at V and 7 bases at J, with 14 bases in the middle. In germline, CDR1 is SQVTM, CDR2 ANQGSEA. The CDR3 DNA reads as TGCAGCGTTGGCTTTGGTCCCGAGCAGCCCCAGCATTTT. This translates into CSVGFGPEQPQHF.

The chain has TRBV9 and TRBJ2-2, with TRBD2 matching over 14 bases. There are 17 residues in the CDR3. The V and J ends lost 2 bases and 3 bases, in that order; junction bases with no gene match: 3. Per the germline V gene, CDR1 is SGDLS and CDR2 is YYNGEE. The CDR3 loop is CASSVRTSGRYTGELFF. CDR3 DNA: TGTGCCAGCAGCGTCCGGACTAGCGGGAGGTACACCGGGGAGCTGTTTTTT.